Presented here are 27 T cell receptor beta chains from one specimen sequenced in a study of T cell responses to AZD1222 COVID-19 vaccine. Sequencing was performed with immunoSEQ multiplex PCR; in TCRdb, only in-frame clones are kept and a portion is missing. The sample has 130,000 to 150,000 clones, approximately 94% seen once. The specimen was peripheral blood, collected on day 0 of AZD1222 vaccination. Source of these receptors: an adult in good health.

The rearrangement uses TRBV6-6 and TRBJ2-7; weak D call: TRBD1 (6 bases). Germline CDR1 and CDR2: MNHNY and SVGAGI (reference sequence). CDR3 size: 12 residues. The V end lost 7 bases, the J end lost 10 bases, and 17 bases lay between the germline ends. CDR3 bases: TGTGCCAGCAAAAGAACAGGGTCCGGACAGTACTTC. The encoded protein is CASKRTGSGQYF.

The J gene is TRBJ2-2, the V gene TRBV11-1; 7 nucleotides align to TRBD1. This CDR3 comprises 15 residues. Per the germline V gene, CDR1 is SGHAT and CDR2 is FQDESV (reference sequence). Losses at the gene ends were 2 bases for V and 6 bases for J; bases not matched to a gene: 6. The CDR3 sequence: CASSLNPTGAGELFF. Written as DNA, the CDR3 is TGTGCCAGCAGCTTAAACCCCACAGGGGCCGGGGAGCTGTTTTTT.

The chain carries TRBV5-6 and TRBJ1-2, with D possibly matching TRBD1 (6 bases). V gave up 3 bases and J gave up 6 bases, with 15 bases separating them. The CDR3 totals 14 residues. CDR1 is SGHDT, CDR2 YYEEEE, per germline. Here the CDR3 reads CASSSPEQGDGYTF. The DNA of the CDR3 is TGTGCCAGCAGCTCCCCGGAACAGGGAGATGGCTACACCTTC.

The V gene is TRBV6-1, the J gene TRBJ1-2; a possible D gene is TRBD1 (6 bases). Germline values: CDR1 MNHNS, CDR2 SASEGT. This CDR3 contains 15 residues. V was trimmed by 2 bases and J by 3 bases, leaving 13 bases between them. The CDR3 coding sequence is TGTGCCAGCAGTGAAAGGGGGGGCCCCGACTATGGCTACACCTTC. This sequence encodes CASSERGGPDYGYTF.

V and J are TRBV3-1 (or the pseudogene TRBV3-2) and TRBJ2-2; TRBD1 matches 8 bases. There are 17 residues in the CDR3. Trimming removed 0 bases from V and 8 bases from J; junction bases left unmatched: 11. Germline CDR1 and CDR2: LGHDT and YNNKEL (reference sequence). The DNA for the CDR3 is TGTGCCAGCAGCCAAGAGTGGACAGGGACGTTACGTGGGGAGCTGTTTTTT. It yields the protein CASSQEWTGTLRGELFF.

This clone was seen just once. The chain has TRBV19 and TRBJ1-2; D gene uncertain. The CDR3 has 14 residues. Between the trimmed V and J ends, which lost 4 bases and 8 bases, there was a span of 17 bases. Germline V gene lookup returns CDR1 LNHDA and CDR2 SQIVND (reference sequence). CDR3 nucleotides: TGTGCCAGTAGTAGGAGCGTGAATCCGGGGGGCTACACCTTC. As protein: CASSRSVNPGGYTF.

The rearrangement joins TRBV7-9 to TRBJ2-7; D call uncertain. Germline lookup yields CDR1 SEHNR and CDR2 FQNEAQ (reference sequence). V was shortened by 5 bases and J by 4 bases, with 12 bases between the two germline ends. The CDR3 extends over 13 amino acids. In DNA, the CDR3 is TGTGCCAGCAGCGACCAAGCCTCATACGAGCAGTACTTC. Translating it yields CASSDQASYEQYF. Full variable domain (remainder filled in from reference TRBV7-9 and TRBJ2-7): DTGVSQNPRHKITKRGQNVTFRCDPISEHNRLYWYRQTLGQGPEFLTYFQNEAQLEKSRLLSDRFSAERPKGSFSTLEIQRTEQGDSAMYLCASSDQASYEQYFGPGTRLTVT.

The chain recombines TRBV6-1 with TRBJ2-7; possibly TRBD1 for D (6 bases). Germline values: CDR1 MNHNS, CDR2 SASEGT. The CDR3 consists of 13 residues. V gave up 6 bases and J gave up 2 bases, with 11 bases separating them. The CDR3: CASRNRVTYEQYF. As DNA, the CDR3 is TGTGCCAGCAGAAACAGGGTTACCTACGAGCAGTACTTC.

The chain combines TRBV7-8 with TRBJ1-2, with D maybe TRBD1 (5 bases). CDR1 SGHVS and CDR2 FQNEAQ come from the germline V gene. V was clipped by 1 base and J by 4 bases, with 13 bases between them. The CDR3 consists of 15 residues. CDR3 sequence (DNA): TGTGCCAGCAGCTTAGTAGCAGGGCCTGCCTATGGCTACACCTTC. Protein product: CASSLVAGPAYGYTF. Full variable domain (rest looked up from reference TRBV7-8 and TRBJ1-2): GAGVSQSPRYKVAKRGQDVALRCDPISGHVSLFWYQQALGQGPEFLTYFQNEAQLDKSGLPSDRFFAERPEGSVSTLKIQRTQQEDSAVYLCASSLVAGPAYGYTFGSGTRLTVV.

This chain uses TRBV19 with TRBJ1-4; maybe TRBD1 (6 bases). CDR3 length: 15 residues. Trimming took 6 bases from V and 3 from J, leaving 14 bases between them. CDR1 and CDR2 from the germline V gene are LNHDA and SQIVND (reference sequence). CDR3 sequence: CASRKQGAANEKLFF. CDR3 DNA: TGTGCCAGTAGGAAACAGGGTGCAGCTAATGAAAAACTGTTTTTT.

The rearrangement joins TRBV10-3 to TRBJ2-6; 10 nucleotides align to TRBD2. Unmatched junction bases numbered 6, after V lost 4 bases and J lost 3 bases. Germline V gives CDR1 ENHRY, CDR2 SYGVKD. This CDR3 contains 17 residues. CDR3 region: CAISGSSGRGGANVLTF. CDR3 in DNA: TGTGCCATCAGTGGTTCTAGCGGGAGAGGTGGGGCCAACGTCCTGACTTTC.

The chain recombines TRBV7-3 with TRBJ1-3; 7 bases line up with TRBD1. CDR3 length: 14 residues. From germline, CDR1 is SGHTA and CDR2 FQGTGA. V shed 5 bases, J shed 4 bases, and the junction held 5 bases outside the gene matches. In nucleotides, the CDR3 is TGTGCCAGCAGCGCCGGCAGGGGGGGAAACACCATATATTTT. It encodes CASSAGRGGNTIYF.

This CDR3 reads CASSESDEDTQYF. CDR3 bases: TGTGCCAGCAGCGAATCGGACGAAGATACGCAGTATTTT. The J gene is TRBJ2-3, the V gene TRBV9; D gene uncertain. Per germline, CDR1 SGDLS and CDR2 YYNGEE. CDR3 length: 13 amino acids. V was cut by 3 bases and J by 5 bases, with 10 bases left in between.

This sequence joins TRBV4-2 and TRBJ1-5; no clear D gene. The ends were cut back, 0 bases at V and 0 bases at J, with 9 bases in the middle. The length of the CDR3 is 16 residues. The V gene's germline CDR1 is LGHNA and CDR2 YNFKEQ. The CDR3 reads CASSQDSGYSNQPQHF. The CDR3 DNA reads TGTGCCAGCAGCCAAGATTCCGGTTATAGCAATCAGCCCCAGCATTTT.

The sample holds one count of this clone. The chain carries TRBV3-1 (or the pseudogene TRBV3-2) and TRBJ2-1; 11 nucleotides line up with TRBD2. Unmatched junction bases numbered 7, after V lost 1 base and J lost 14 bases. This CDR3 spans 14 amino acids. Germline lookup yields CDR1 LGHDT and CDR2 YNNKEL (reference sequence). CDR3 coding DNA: TGTGCCAGCAGCCAAGCGGGACTAGCGGCTGAAAAGTTCTTC. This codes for CASSQAGLAAEKFF.

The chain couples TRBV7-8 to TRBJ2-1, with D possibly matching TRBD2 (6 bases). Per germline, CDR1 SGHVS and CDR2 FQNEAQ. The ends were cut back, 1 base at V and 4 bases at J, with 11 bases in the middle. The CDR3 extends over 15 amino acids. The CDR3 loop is CASSLGDSTYNEQFF. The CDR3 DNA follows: TGTGCCAGCAGCTTAGGGGACTCCACTTACAATGAGCAGTTCTTC.

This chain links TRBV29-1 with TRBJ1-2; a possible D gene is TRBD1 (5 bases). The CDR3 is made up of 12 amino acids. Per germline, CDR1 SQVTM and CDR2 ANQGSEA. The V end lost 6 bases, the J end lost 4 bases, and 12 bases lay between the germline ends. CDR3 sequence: CSVDTGFYGYTF. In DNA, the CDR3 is TGCAGCGTGGATACAGGATTCTATGGCTACACCTTC.

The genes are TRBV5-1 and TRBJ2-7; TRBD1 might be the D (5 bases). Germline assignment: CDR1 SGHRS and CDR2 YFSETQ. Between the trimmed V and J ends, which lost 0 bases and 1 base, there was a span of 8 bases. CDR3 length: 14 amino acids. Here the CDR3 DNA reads TGCGCCAGCAGCTTGGTAGCAGGGTCCTACGAGCAGTACTTC. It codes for CASSLVAGSYEQYF.

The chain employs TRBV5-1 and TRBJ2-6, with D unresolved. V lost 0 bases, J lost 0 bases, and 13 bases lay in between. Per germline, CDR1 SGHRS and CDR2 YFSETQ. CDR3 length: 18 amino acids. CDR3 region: CASSLEGQLFSGANVLTF. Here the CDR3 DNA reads TGCGCCAGCAGCTTGGAGGGCCAGCTATTCTCTGGGGCCAACGTCCTGACTTTC.

The CDR3 region is CASSPGTVDEQYF. CDR3 nucleotides: TGTGCCAGCAGCCCCGGGACAGTTGACGAGCAGTACTTC. This sequence joins TRBV7-9 and TRBJ2-7; 7 positions match TRBD1. The trim removed 5 bases at V and 5 bases at J, leaving 6 bases unmatched. Looked up from germline, CDR1 is SEHNR and CDR2 is FQNEAQ (reference sequence). CDR3 length: 13 residues. The full variable domain, rest sourced from reference TRBV7-9 and TRBJ2-7, is DTGVSQNPRHKITKRGQNVTFRCDPISEHNRLYWYRQTLGQGPEFLTYFQNEAQLEKSRLLSDRFSAERPKGSFSTLEIQRTEQGDSAMYLCASSPGTVDEQYFGPGTRLTVT.

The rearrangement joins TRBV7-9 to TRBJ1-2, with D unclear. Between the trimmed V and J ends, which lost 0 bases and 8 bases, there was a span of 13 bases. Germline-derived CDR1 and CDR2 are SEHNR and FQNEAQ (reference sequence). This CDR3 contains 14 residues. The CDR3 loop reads CASSLARLVEGYTF. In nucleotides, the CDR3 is TGTGCCAGCAGCTTAGCGCGGCTGGTTGAAGGCTACACCTTC.

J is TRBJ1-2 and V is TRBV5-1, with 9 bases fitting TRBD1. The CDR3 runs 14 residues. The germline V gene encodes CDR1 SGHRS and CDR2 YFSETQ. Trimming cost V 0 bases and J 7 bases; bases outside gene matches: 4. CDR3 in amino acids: CASSLGDRVSGYTF. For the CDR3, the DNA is TGCGCCAGCAGCTTGGGGGACAGGGTGTCTGGCTACACCTTC.

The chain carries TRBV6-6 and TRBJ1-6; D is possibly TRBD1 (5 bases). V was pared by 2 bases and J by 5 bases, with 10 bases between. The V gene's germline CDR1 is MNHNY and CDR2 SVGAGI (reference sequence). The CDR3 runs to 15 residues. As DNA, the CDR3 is TGTGCCAGCAGTTACGGGGCAGGGAATAATTCACCCCTCCACTTT. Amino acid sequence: CASSYGAGNNSPLHF.

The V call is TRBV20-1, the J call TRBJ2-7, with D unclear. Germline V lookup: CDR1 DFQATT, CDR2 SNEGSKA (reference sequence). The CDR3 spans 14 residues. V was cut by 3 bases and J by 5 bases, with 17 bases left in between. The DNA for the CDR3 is TGCAGTGCTAGTAGAGGCGGTCTAAGGGACGAGCAGTACTTC. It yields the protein CSASRGGLRDEQYF.

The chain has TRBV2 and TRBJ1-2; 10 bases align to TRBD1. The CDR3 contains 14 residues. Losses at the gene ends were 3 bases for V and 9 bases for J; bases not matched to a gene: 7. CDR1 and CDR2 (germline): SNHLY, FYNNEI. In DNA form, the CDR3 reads TGTGCCAGCAGTGATCTCGGGACAGGGGCGAGCTACACCTTC. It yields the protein CASSDLGTGASYTF. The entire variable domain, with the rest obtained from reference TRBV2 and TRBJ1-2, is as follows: EPEVTQTPSHQVTQMGQEVILRCVPISNHLYFYWYRQILGQKVEFLVSFYNNEISEKSEIFDDQFSVERPDGSNFTLKIRSTKLEDSAMYFCASSDLGTGASYTFGSGTRLTVV.

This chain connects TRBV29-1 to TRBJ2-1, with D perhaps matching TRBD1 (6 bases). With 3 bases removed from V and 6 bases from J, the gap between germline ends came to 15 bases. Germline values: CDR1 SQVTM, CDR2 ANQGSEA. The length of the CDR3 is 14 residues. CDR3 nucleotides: TGCAGCGTTGATCCCAGGGGTTGGGCCAATGAGCAGTTCTTC. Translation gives CSVDPRGWANEQFF.

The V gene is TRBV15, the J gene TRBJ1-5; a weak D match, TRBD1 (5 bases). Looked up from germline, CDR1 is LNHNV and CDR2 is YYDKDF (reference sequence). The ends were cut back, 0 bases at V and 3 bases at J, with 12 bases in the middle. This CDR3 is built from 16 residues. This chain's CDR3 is CATSRDIGVSNQPQHF. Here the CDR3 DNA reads TGTGCCACCAGCAGAGATATAGGGGTCTCCAATCAGCCCCAGCATTTT. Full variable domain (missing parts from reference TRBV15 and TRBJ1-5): DAMVIQNPRYQVTQFGKPVTLSCSQTLNHNVMYWYQQKSSQAPKLLFHYYDKDFNNEADTPDNFQSRRPNTSFCFLDIRSPGLGDTAMYLCATSRDIGVSNQPQHFGDGTRLSIL.